The 24 T cell receptor beta chains given below trace back to one sample, sequenced in a study of identical twins (TCRdb year 2016). The library was obtained by 5' RACE. The data were produced on an Illumina HiSeq 2000. The public reads were run again by TCRdb, first through fastp at Q25 and then through MiXCR, and only productive beta chains were kept. A single entry per CDR3 protein holds the most common genes and DNA from its merged rows. A total of 300,000 or so distinct CDR3 sequences appear in this sample, roughly 10% of them only once. The ten top clones hold around 7.1% of the sample. These data were also filed under a second study, of yellow fever vaccine responses in identical twins.

Sequenced: CD8+ T cells sorted from blood. These receptors originate from a woman between 18 and 29 years old in good health.

V usage is TRBV7-8 and J usage is TRBJ2-7; the match to TRBD2 covers 8 bases. Germline V gene data show CDR1 as SGHVS and CDR2 as FQNEAQ. The CDR3 is 15 amino acids. With V trimmed by 1 base and J by 2 bases, 4 bases remained unmatched. The CDR3 region is CASSLVELAAYEQYF. CDR3 bases: TGTGCCAGCAGCTTAGTCGAACTAGCGGCCTACGAGCAGTACTTC.

V is TRBV20-1 and J is TRBJ2-7; no reliable D call. This CDR3 has 16 amino acids. Per germline, CDR1 DFQATT and CDR2 SNEGSKA (reference sequence). The V gene lost 0 bases and the J gene lost 1 base, with 16 bases spanning the gap. The CDR3 bases are TGCAGTGCTAGAGATCACAGAGATCACCTTTCCTACGAGCAGTACTTC. Translating it yields CSARDHRDHLSYEQYF.

This clonotype was counted ten times or more. The junction departs from germline at one end; a sequencing error may be responsible. This chain uses TRBV5-1 with TRBJ2-1; D possibly corresponds to TRBD1 (6 bases). The germline V gene encodes CDR1 SGHRS and CDR2 YFSETQ. CDR3 length: 11 amino acids. CDR3 region: CASSLDGRGHF. CDR3 coding DNA: TGCGCCAGCAGCTTGGATGGCAGGGGACATTTC.

This clonotype was counted many times. The chain employs TRBV7-8 and TRBJ2-3; TRBD1 might be the D (6 bases). V gave up 2 bases and J gave up 4 bases, with 16 bases separating them. The CDR3 totals 16 residues. The germline CDR1 and CDR2 sequences are SGHVS and FQNEAQ. CDR3 coding DNA: TGTGCCAGCAGCTTACCCTCAGGGGATAGGGCAGATACGCAGTATTTT. It yields the protein CASSLPSGDRADTQYF.

The table lists this clonotype with many counts. The chain combines TRBV6-1 with TRBJ2-7, with TRBD2 matching 8 bases. Germline V CDR1 and CDR2: MNHNS, SASEGT. The CDR3 length is 15 residues. Trimming at V came to 2 bases and at J to 0 bases, leaving 3 bases not matched to a gene. This CDR3 is CASSESSGSSYEQYF. CDR3 nucleotide sequence: TGTGCCAGCAGTGAATCGAGCGGGAGCTCCTACGAGCAGTACTTC.

This clonotype occurred a few times. Here the CDR3 DNA reads TGTGCCAGCAGCTTGGAAACTAGCGGGAGGTATGAGCAGTTCTTC. It codes for CASSLETSGRYEQFF. This chain connects TRBV5-5 to TRBJ2-1; TRBD2 matches 12 bases. V shed 0 bases and J 8 bases; nucleotides not matched to a gene: 3. The germline V gene encodes CDR1 SGHKS and CDR2 YYEKEE (reference sequence). The CDR3 spans 15 residues.

The chain couples TRBV27 to TRBJ2-5; 7 bases match TRBD1. This CDR3 comprises 16 residues. The V gene's germline CDR1 is MNHEY and CDR2 SMNVEV (reference sequence). The V segment lost 4 bases and the J segment 1 base; nucleotides outside the gene matches: 9. CDR3 loop: CASSSQGVTVQETQYF. The CDR3 region has the DNA TGTGCCAGCAGTTCCCAGGGGGTGACGGTCCAAGAGACCCAGTACTTC.

This clonotype has only a few counts. The chain combines TRBV6-9 with TRBJ1-6, with 8 positions matching TRBD1. V was clipped by 6 bases and J by 9 bases; unmatched bases: 10. This CDR3 region has 15 residues. Germline lookup yields CDR1 MNHGY and CDR2 SVAAGI. The CDR3 region has the DNA TGTGCCAGCAGAATCCAGGACAGGGAGCTTTCACCCCTCCACTTT. It translates to CASRIQDRELSPLHF.

This clonotype was recorded at least ten times. V and J are TRBV15 and TRBJ2-3; 8 positions agree with TRBD2. J lost 4 bases, V lost 1 base, and 4 bases had no gene match. Per germline, CDR1 LNHNV and CDR2 YYDKDF (reference sequence). The CDR3 spans 15 residues. The CDR3 nucleotides read TGTGCCACCAGCAGAGTCAGCGGGGGCGCAGATACGCAGTATTTT. This sequence encodes CATSRVSGGADTQYF.

The rearrangement uses TRBV6-5 and TRBJ1-5, with 12 bases lining up with TRBD1. Per the germline V gene, CDR1 is MNHEY and CDR2 is SVGAGI. The CDR3 runs 15 residues. V shed 2 bases, J shed 5 bases, and the junction held 1 base outside the gene matches. The CDR3 sequence: CASSYGTGGDQPQHF. DNA of the CDR3: TGTGCCAGCAGTTACGGGACAGGGGGCGATCAGCCCCAGCATTTT.

This clonotype was observed at least ten times. The chain recombines TRBV29-1 with TRBJ1-1; D is uncertain. The CDR3 spans 10 residues. With 6 bases removed from V and 5 bases from J, the gap between germline ends came to 7 bases. Germline CDR1 reads SQVTM; CDR2 reads ANQGSEA. CDR3 loop: CSVPGTEAFF. The CDR3 DNA reads TGCAGCGTACCGGGAACTGAAGCTTTCTTT.

V and J are TRBV11-2 and TRBJ2-7; D is ambiguous. Per the germline V gene, CDR1 is SGHAT and CDR2 is FQNNGV. V was shortened by 2 bases and J by 3 bases, with 8 bases between the two germline ends. The length of the CDR3 is 13 residues. The CDR3 reads CASSLRSGYEQYF. CDR3 DNA: TGTGCCAGCAGCTTAAGGTCAGGCTACGAGCAGTACTTC.

The chain joins TRBV10-3 to TRBJ2-7; TRBD1 agrees at 9 bases. The CDR3 sequence is 16 residues long. Germline CDR1 is ENHRY and CDR2 is SYGVKD. V lost 5 bases and J lost 1; bases outside the gene matches: 9. The CDR3 DNA reads TGTGCCATCAGTATCCCCTTACAGGGGGCGTCCTACGAGCAGTACTTC. Translating gives CAISIPLQGASYEQYF.

DNA of the CDR3: TGTGCCACGTCGGCTAGCGGAGTTTACGAGCAGTACTTC. This codes for CATSASGVYEQYF. The V gene is TRBV24-1, the J gene TRBJ2-7; TRBD2 matches at 7 bases. Germline V gene data show CDR1 as KGHDR and CDR2 as SFDVKD. With 10 bases clipped from V and 4 bases from J, the junction kept 9 bases outside the gene matches. The CDR3 extends over 13 amino acids.

This clonotype was picked up many times. The chain uses TRBV28 and TRBJ2-2, with 8 nucleotides matching TRBD1. Germline lookup yields CDR1 MDHEN and CDR2 SYDVKM. This CDR3 has 14 residues. The V segment lost 7 bases and the J segment 1 base; nucleotides outside the gene matches: 2. The CDR3 loop reads CASKGQVNTGELFF. As DNA, the CDR3 is TGTGCCAGCAAGGGACAGGTGAACACCGGGGAGCTGTTTTTT.

This clonotype has a count of ten or more. The chain employs TRBV7-9 and TRBJ2-1; possibly TRBD1 or TRBD2 for D (5 bases each). With 6 bases removed from V and 8 bases from J, the gap between germline ends came to 11 bases. The CDR3 has 12 amino acids. Looked up from germline, CDR1 is SEHNR and CDR2 is FQNEAQ (reference sequence). CDR3: CASRDGDDEQFF. The CDR3 DNA is TGTGCCAGCAGGGACGGGGACGATGAGCAGTTCTTC.

This clonotype has a count of ten or more. The chain carries TRBV7-9 and TRBJ1-1; possible D gene TRBD1, 6 bases. The CDR3 runs to 14 residues. The V gene's germline CDR1 is SEHNR and CDR2 FQNEAQ (reference sequence). Trimming removed 5 bases from V and 4 bases from J, with 14 bases in between. This CDR3 reads CASSPPQGGTEAFF. The CDR3 nucleotides read TGTGCCAGCAGCCCCCCACAGGGAGGCACTGAAGCTTTCTTT.

This clonotype came up a few times. The V call is TRBV7-2, the J call TRBJ2-7; a weak D match, TRBD2 (6 bases). V lost 1 base, J lost 2 bases, and 9 bases lay in between. CDR3 length: 14 residues. CDR1 SGHTA and CDR2 FQGNSA come from the germline V gene. The CDR3 DNA sequence: TGTGCCAGCAGCTTAGAAGGGAGGACCTACGAGCAGTACTTC. This codes for CASSLEGRTYEQYF.

This clonotype was observed many times. The chain carries TRBV7-2 and TRBJ2-1; D ambiguous. Trimming stripped 3 bases from V and 6 bases from J, with 12 bases between. The CDR3 has 14 residues. Germline values: CDR1 SGHTA, CDR2 FQGNSA. The CDR3 is CASSFGVNVNEQFF. The CDR3 DNA is TGTGCCAGCAGCTTCGGCGTGAACGTCAATGAGCAGTTCTTC.

The V gene is TRBV14, the J gene TRBJ1-6, with D uncertain. Germline CDR1 reads SGHDN; CDR2 reads FVKESK. This CDR3 is built from 14 residues. The V and J ends lost 4 bases and 0 bases respectively, with 4 bases between them. DNA of the CDR3: TGTGCCAGCAGCCCGCGCTCCTATAATTCACCCCTCCACTTT. Its translation: CASSPRSYNSPLHF.

This clonotype showed up many times. The chain joins TRBV20-1 to TRBJ2-7; no reliable D call. The ends were cut back, 6 bases at V and 0 bases at J, with 12 bases in the middle. CDR1 and CDR2 (germline): DFQATT, SNEGSKA (reference sequence). This CDR3 contains 13 residues. The CDR3 protein is CSASRAISYEQYF. For the CDR3, the DNA is TGCAGTGCAAGCCGGGCCATCTCCTACGAGCAGTACTTC.

This clonotype has a count of ten or more. V usage is TRBV20-1 and J usage is TRBJ2-5, with D possibly being TRBD1 (6 bases). The ends were cut back, 5 bases at V and 3 bases at J, with 10 bases in the middle. Germline V lookup: CDR1 DFQATT, CDR2 SNEGSKA (reference sequence). This CDR3 has 12 amino acids. The CDR3 spells CSALDREETQYF. Written as DNA, the CDR3 is TGCAGTGCTTTGGACAGAGAAGAGACCCAGTACTTC.

V is TRBV4-3 and J is TRBJ2-5; unclear D gene. This CDR3 is built from 16 residues. The ends were cut back, 1 base at V and 4 bases at J, with 16 bases in the middle. Germline V gives CDR1 LGHNA, CDR2 YSLEER. Here the CDR3 reads CASSQGLGSGRETQYF. The CDR3 region has the DNA TGCGCCAGCAGCCAAGGGTTGGGCTCGGGTAGAGAGACCCAGTACTTC.

This clonotype has at least ten counts. The rearrangement joins TRBV3-1 to TRBJ2-3; D gene uncertain. Between the trimmed V and J ends, which lost 3 bases and 4 bases, there was a span of 14 bases. The CDR3 loop spans 15 amino acids. Germline CDR1 and CDR2: LGHDT and YNNKEL (reference sequence). CDR3 sequence reads: CASSQDEISPDTQYF. The CDR3 DNA sequence: TGTGCCAGCAGCCAGGATGAGATCAGCCCAGATACGCAGTATTTT.